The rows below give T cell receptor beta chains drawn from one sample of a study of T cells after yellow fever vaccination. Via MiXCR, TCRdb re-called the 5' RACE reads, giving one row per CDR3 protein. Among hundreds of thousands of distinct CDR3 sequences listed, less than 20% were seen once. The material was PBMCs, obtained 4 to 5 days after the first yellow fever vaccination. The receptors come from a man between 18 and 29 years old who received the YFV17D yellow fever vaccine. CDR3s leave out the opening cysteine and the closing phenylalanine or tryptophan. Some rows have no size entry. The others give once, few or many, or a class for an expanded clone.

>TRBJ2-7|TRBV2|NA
ASSAATSSYEQY
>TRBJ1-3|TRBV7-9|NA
ASDRAFGNTIY
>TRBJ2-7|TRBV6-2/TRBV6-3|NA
ASIPGGSSYEQY
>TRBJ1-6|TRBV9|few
ASSGRQGSSYNSPLH
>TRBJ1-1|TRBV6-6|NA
ASSSDRLTEAF
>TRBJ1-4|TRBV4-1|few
ASSPGTGLANEKLF
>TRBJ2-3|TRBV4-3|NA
ASSQELASGANTQY
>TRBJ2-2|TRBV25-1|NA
ASSESVTGGTGELF
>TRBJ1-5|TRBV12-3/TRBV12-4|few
ASSLQRYSNQPQH
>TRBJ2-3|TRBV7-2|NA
ASSVRLAGGTPDTQY
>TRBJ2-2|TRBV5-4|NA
ASSPPAGDTGELF
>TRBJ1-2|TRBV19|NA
ASSIPGQEHGYT
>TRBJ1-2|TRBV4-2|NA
ASSSRGVDYGYT
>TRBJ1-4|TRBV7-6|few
ASSLRQPNEKLF
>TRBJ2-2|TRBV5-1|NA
ASSLTAGGPTGELF
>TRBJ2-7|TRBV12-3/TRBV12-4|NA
ASTPSRESYEQY
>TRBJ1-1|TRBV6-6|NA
ASLAGDTEAF
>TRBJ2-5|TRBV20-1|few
SARPVETQY
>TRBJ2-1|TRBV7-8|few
ASSLFGLGGGSSYNEQF
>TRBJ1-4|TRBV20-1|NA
SASQGAWKLF
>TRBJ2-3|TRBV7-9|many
ASSFGTGETDTQY
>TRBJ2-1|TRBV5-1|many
ASSSDSGGGYNEQF
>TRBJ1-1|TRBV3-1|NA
ASSQDGRPEAF
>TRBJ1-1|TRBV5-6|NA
ASSRLDRGNTEAF
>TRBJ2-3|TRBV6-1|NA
ASSPLTDEDTQY
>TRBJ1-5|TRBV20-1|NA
SAKSEQANQPQH
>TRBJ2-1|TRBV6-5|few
ASSYTLQGISSYNEQF
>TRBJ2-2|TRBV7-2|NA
ASSPRPAGNTGELF
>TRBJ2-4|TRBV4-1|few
ASSQPGLAGGPAQIKNIQY
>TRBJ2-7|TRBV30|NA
ACQGSYEQY
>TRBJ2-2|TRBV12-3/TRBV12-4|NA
ASRPPGLAGELF
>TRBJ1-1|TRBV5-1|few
ASRPRGGSPEAF
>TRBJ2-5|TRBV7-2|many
ASSPDRAETQY
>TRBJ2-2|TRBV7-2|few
ASSLDGQGLTGELF
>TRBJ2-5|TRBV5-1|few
ASSLAELTGPAETQY
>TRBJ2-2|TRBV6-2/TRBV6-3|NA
ASSWHLFTGELF
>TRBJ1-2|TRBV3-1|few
ASSQDAAGYT
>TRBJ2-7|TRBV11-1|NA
ASSSDRAPYEQY
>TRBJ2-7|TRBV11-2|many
ASSLGTIGTYEQY
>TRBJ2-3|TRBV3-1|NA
ASSQHSSGGETQY
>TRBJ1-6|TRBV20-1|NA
SAPTQGYNSPLH
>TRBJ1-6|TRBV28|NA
ASSNRGEAYNSPLH
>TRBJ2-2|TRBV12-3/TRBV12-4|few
ASSLVPNTGELF
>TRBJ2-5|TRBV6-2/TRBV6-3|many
ASSSWGSPEEETQY
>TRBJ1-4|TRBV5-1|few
ASRFGGGNEKLF
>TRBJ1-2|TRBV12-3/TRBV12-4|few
ASTLGHFYT
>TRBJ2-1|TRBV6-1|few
ASRARSGGTNEQF
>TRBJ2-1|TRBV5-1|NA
ASSSNDRGSYNEQF
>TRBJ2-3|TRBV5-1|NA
ASNGGGSTDTQY
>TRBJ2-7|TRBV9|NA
ASSVLDRPYEQY